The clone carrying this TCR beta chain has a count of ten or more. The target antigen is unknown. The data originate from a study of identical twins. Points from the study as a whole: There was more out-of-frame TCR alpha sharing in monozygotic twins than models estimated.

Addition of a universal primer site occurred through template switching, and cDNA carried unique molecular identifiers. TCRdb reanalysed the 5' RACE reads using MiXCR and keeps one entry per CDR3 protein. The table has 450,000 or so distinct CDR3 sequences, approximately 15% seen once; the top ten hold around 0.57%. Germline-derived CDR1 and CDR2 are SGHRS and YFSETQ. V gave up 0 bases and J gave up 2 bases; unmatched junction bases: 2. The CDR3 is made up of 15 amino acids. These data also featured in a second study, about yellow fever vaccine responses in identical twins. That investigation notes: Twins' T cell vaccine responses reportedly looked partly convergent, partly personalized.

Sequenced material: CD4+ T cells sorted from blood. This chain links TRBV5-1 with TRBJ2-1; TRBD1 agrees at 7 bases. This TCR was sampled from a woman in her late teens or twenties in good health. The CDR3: CASSLEGGPYNEQFF. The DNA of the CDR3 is TGCGCCAGCAGCTTGGAAGGGGGCCCCTACAATGAGCAGTTCTTC.